The entry below gives a single T cell receptor beta chain sequence along with its context. No antigen is known for it. The data stem from a study of cytomegalovirus exposure and HLA in healthy donors. The wider study: One earlier analysis, a look at approximately 180 million T cells, found some 120 million unique TCR beta sequences. Notes on the study in general: Looking again later, the authors saw that most CMV-associated TCR beta chains seemed HLA-restricted.

The PCR made use of 60 Vbeta and 13 Jbeta primers. Here immunoSEQ multiplex PCR was the method, and the copy in TCRdb shows in-frame clones only, minus some. The sample includes about 50,000 clones, around four fifths seen only once; the top ten take around 1.5%. V lost 1 base and J lost 6; bases outside the gene matches: 6. Per the germline V gene, CDR1 is MNHEY and CDR2 is SVGAGI. This CDR3 has 14 residues. The chain combines TRBV6-5 with TRBJ2-7; TRBD1 aligns across 7 bases. This clonotype was sampled from a man younger than 40 in good health and CMV-seronegative. Material: PBMCs. CDR3 DNA sequence: TGTGCCAGCAGTTACTACCGGACAGGTCCCGAGCAGTACTTC. This gives the protein CASSYYRTGPEQYF.